The 7 T cell receptor beta chains in this list originate from one sample, sequenced in a study of CXCR3-negative and CXCR3-positive naive CD8 T cells. UMI-tagged TRB cDNA libraries were built via 5' RACE. TCRdb re-called the 5' RACE reads and catalogs CDR3 proteins one per entry, DNA excluded. This table holds tens of thousands of distinct CDR3 sequences. Sequences were obtained from naive CXCR3- CD8+ T cells from blood. Noted subset: CD45RO-CCR7+CD27+CD95- naive CD8+ T cells lacking CXCR3 (TNR3-). The receptors originated from a human donor in good health. Some clones in this sample may be carry-over from other donors' samples.

The gene calls are TRBV11-2 and TRBJ2-7. The CDR3 contains 12 residues. Germline values: CDR1 SGHAT, CDR2 FQNNGV. CDR3 loop: CASSTSAYEQYF.

The chain is built from TRBV10-2 and TRBJ2-7; checking the TCRdb D call of TRBD2 is not possible without DNA. The CDR3 runs to 14 residues. Germline V lookup: CDR1 WSHSY, CDR2 SAAADI. CDR3 residues: CASTLAGGTYEQYF.

V is TRBV25-1 and J is TRBJ2-5. The CDR3 has 13 amino acids. Per the germline V gene, CDR1 is MGHDK and CDR2 is SYGVNS. The CDR3 sequence: CASKRTIQETQYF.

V usage is TRBV29-1 and J usage is TRBJ2-1; as DNA is missing, the TRBD2 call by TCRdb cannot be tested. Per germline, CDR1 SQVTM and CDR2 ANQGSEA. CDR3 length: 17 residues. Here the CDR3 reads CSVKGLAGGPLYNEQFF.

J is TRBJ1-2 and V is TRBV6-5. This CDR3 has 15 residues. Germline V gene sequence: CDR1 MNHEY, CDR2 SVGAGI. The CDR3 protein is CASSYVQTLNYGYTF.

The chain is built from TRBV9 and TRBJ2-3; TCRdb indicates TRBD2, and absent DNA this call remains unverified. The CDR3 covers 14 residues. Germline CDR1 is SGDLS and CDR2 is YYNGEE. The CDR3 region is CASSPPTASDTQYF.

The chain has TRBV19 and TRBJ2-1; TCRdb designates TRBD2, a call that cannot be tested without DNA. This CDR3 has 14 amino acids. Germline loops: CDR1 LNHDA, CDR2 SQIVND (reference sequence). CDR3 sequence: CASSHGPNEGEQFF.